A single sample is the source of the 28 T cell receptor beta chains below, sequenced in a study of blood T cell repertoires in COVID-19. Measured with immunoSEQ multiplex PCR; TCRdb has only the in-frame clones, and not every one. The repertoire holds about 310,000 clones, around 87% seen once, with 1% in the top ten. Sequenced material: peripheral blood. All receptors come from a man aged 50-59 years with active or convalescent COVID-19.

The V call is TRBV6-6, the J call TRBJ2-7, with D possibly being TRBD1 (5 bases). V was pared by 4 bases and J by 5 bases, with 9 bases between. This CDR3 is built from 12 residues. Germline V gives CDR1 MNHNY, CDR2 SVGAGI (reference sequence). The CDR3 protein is CASSSQGDEQYF. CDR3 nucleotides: TGTGCCAGCAGTTCCCAGGGTGACGAGCAGTACTTC.

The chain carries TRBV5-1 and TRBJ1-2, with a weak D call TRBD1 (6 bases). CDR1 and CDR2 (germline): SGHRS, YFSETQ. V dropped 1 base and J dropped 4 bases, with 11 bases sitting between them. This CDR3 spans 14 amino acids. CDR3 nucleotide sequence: TGCGCCAGCAGCTTGCGACAGGTCGCCTATGGCTACACCTTC. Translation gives CASSLRQVAYGYTF.

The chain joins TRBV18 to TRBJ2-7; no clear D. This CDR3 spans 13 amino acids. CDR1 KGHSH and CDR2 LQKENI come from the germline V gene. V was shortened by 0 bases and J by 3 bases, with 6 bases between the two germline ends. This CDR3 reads CASSPPSGYEQYF. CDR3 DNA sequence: TGTGCCAGCTCACCACCTAGTGGCTACGAGCAGTACTTC.

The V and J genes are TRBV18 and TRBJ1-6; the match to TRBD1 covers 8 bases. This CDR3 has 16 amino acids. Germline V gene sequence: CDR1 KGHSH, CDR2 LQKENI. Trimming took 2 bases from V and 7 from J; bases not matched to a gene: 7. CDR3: CASSPAKAGGNSPLHF. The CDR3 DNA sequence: TGTGCCAGCTCACCAGCCAAAGCAGGGGGCAATTCACCCCTCCACTTT.

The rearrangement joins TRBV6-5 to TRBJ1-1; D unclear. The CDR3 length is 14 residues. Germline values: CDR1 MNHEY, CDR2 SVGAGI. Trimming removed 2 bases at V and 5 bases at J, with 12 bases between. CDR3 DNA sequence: TGTGCCAGCAGTTACGATTTCCCGCTAACTGAAGCTTTCTTT. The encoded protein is CASSYDFPLTEAFF.

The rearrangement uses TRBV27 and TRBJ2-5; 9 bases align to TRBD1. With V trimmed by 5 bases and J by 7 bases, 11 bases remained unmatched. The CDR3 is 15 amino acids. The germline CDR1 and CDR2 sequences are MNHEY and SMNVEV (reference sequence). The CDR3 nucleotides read TGTGCCAGCAGTCAGATGACAGGGGGAGAGGGGACCCAGTACTTC. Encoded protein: CASSQMTGGEGTQYF.

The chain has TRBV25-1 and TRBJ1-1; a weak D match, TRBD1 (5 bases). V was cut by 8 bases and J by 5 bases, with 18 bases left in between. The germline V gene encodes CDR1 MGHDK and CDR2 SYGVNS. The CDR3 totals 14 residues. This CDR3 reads CASGSQMGGTEAFF. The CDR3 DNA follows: TGTGCCAGCGGATCACAGATGGGGGGAACTGAAGCTTTCTTT.

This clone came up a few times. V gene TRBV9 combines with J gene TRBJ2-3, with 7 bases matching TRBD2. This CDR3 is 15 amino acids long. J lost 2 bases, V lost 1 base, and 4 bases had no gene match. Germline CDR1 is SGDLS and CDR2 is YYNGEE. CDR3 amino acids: CASSVTAGLTDTQYF. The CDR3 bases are TGTGCCAGCAGCGTAACAGCGGGGCTCACAGATACGCAGTATTTT.

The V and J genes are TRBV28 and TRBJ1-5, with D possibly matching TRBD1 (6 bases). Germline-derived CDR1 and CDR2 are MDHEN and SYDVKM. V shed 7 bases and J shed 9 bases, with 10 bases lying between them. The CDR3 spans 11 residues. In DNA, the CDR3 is TGTGCCAGCAACGAACAGGGGCCCCAGCATTTT. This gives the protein CASNEQGPQHF.

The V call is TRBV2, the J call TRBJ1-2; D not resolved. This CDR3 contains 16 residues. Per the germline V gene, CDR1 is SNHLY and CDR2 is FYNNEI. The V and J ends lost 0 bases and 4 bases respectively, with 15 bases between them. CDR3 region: CASSEASGLLSYGYTF. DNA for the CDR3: TGTGCCAGCAGTGAAGCGTCGGGATTGTTATCCTATGGCTACACCTTC.

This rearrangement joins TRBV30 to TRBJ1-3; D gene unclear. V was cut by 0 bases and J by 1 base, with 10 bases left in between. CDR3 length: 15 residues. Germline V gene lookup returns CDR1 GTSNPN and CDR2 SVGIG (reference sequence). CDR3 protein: CAWSVGLESGNTIYF. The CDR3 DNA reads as TGTGCCTGGAGTGTCGGGTTGGAGTCTGGAAACACCATATATTTT.

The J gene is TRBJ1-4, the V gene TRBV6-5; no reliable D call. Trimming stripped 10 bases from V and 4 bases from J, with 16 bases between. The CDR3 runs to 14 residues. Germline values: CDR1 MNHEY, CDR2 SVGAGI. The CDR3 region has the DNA TGTGCCAACACACGCCCTGGAGGTAATGAAAAACTGTTTTTT. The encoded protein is CANTRPGGNEKLFF.

The DNA for the CDR3 is TGCGCCAGCAGCTCGCTTCAGGGTGGTGAAGCTTTCTTT. The encoded protein is CASSSLQGGEAFF. The genes are TRBV5-1 and TRBJ1-1, with a weak D call TRBD1 (5 bases). The V end lost 3 bases, the J end lost 7 bases, and 13 bases lay between the germline ends. Germline CDR1 SGHRS, CDR2 YFSETQ. The CDR3 runs to 13 residues.

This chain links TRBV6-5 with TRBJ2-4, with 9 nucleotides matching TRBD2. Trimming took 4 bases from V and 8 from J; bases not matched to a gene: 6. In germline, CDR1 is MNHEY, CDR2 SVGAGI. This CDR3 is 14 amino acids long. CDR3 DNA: TGTGCCAGCAGTTTAGCGGGGGATATGGACATTCAGTACTTC. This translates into CASSLAGDMDIQYF.

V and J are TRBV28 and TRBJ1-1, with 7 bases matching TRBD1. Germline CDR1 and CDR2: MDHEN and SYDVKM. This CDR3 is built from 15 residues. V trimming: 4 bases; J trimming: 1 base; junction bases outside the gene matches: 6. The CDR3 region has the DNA TGTGCCAGCAGTTCTACCGGGACAGCGAACACTGAAGCTTTCTTT. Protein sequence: CASSSTGTANTEAFF.

The CDR3 DNA is TGTGCCAGCAGTTACTCCCCCGGGGGCAGCGGGGGGCAGTTCTTC. As protein: CASSYSPGGSGGQFF. The chain recombines TRBV6-5 with TRBJ2-1; 8 positions match TRBD2. CDR1 MNHEY and CDR2 SVGAGI come from the germline V gene. CDR3 length: 15 residues. The ends lost 0 bases at V and 12 bases at J; junction bases unmatched: 10.

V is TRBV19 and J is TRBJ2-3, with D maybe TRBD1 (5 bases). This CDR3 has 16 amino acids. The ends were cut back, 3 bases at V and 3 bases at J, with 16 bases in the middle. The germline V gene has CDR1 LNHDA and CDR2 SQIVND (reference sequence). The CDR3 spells CASSIGAWLGTDTQYF. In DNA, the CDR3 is TGTGCCAGTAGTATTGGGGCGTGGTTGGGGACAGATACGCAGTATTTT.

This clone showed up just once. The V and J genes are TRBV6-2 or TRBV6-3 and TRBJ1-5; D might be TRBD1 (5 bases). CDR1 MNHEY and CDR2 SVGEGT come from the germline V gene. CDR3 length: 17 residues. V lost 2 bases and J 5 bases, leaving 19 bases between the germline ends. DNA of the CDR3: TGTGCCAGCAGTTACCGCCGGCGGGTTTCGGGGGATCAGCCCCAGCATTTT. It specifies CASSYRRRVSGDQPQHF.

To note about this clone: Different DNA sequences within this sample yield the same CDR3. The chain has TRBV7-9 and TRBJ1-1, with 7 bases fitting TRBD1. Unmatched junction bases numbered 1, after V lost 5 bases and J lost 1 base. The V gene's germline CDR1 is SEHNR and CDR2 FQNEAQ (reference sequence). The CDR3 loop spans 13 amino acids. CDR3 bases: TGTGCCAGCAGCCAGGGGGGGAACACTGAAGCTTTCTTT. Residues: CASSQGGNTEAFF. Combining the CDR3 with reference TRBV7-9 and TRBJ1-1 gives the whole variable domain DTGVSQNPRHKITKRGQNVTFRCDPISEHNRLYWYRQTLGQGPEFLTYFQNEAQLEKSRLLSDRFSAERPKGSFSTLEIQRTEQGDSAMYLCASSQGGNTEAFFGQGTRLTVV.

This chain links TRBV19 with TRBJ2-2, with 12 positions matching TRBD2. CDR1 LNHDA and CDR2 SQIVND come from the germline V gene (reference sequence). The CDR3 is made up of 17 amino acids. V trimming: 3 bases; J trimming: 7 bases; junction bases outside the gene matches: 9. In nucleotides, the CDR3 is TGTGCCAGTAGTATTCGAGTTCGACTAGCGGGGGACGGGGAGCTGTTTTTT. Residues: CASSIRVRLAGDGELFF.

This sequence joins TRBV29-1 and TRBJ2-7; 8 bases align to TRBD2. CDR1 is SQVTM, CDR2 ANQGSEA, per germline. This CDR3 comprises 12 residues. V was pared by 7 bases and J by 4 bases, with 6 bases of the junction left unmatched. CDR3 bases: TGCAGCGCCGGCGGGGGGCGATACGAGCAGTACTTC. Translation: CSAGGGRYEQYF.

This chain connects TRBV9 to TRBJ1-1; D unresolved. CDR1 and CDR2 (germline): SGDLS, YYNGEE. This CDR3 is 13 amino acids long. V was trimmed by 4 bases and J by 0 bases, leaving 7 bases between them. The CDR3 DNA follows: TGTGCCAGCAGCAATAGTATGAACACTGAAGCTTTCTTT. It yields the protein CASSNSMNTEAFF.

CDR3 amino acids: CASSYGRADYGYTF. As DNA, the CDR3 is TGCGCCAGCAGCTACGGCAGGGCGGACTATGGCTACACCTTC. The J gene is TRBJ1-2, the V gene TRBV5-1; D might be TRBD1 (5 bases). This CDR3 spans 14 amino acids. Germline V gene sequence: CDR1 SGHRS, CDR2 YFSETQ. The ends were cut back, 3 bases at V and 3 bases at J, with 12 bases in the middle. The full variable domain, completed using reference TRBV5-1 and TRBJ1-2, is KAGVTQTPRYLIKTRGQQVTLSCSPISGHRSVSWYQQTPGQGLQFLFEYFSETQRNKGNFPGRFSGRQFSNSRSEMNVSTLELGDSALYLCASSYGRADYGYTFGSGTRLTVV.

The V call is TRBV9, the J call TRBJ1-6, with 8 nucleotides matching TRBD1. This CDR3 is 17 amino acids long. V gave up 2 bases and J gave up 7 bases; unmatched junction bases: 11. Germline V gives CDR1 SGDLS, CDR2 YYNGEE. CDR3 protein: CASSVSPHTGGNSPLHF. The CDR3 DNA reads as TGTGCCAGCAGCGTCTCACCACACACAGGGGGAAATTCACCCCTCCACTTT.

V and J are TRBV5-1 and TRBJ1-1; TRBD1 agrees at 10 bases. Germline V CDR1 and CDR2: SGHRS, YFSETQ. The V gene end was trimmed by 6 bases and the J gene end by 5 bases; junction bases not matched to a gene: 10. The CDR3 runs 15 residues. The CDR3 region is CASMTGGAGQTEAFF. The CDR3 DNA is TGCGCCAGCATGACAGGGGGCGCGGGACAGACTGAAGCTTTCTTT. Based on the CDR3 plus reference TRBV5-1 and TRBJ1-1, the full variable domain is KAGVTQTPRYLIKTRGQQVTLSCSPISGHRSVSWYQQTPGQGLQFLFEYFSETQRNKGNFPGRFSGRQFSNSRSEMNVSTLELGDSALYLCASMTGGAGQTEAFFGQGTRLTVV.

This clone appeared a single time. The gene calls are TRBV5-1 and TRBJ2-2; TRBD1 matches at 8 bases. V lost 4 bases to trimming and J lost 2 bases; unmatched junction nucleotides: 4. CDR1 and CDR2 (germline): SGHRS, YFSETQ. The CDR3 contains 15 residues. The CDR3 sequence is CASSGQGTNTGELFF. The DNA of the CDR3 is TGCGCCAGCAGCGGACAGGGAACAAACACCGGGGAGCTGTTTTTT.

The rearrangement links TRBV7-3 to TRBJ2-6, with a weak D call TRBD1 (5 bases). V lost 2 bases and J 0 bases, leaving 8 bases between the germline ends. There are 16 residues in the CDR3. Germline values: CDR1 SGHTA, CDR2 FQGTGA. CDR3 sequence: CASSLQGVSGANVLTF. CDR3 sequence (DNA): TGTGCCAGCAGCTTACAGGGTGTCTCTGGGGCCAACGTCCTGACTTTC.

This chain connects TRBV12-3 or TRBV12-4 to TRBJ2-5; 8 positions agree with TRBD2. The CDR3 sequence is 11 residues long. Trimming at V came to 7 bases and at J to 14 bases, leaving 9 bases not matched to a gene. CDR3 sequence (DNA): TGTGCCAGCAATTCCGGGACTAGACAATACTTC. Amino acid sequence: CASNSGTRQYF.